These 28 T cell receptor beta chains share one sample of origin, sequenced in a study of blood T cell repertoires in COVID-19. TCRdb keeps only in-frame clones here, not all; method: immunoSEQ multiplex PCR. The sample has roughly 97,000 clones; about three quarters are singletons. What was sequenced was peripheral blood. Source of these receptors: a man in his sixties or seventies with acute or convalescent COVID-19.

The chain has TRBV5-1 and TRBJ1-2, with D perhaps matching TRBD1 (5 bases). Germline loops: CDR1 SGHRS, CDR2 YFSETQ. Between the trimmed V and J ends, which lost 0 bases and 0 bases, there was a span of 12 bases. The CDR3 is 16 amino acids. The CDR3 spells CASSLDGGSTNYGYTF. The CDR3 nucleotides read TGCGCCAGCAGCTTGGACGGGGGTAGTACTAACTATGGCTACACCTTC.

This rearrangement joins TRBV19 to TRBJ1-2, with 8 bases identical to TRBD1. Trimming took 6 bases from V and 7 from J; bases not matched to a gene: 7. Germline V gene data show CDR1 as LNHDA and CDR2 as SQIVND (reference sequence). The CDR3 totals 13 residues. The CDR3 nucleotides are TGTGCCAGTAGCGGGGAGGACAGGGTTGGCTACACCTTC. This sequence encodes CASSGEDRVGYTF.

This clone was observed a few times. This chain links TRBV9 with TRBJ1-5; D unclear. The CDR3 contains 15 residues. Trimming took 3 bases from V and 5 from J, leaving 15 bases between them. Germline V lookup: CDR1 SGDLS, CDR2 YYNGEE. The CDR3 sequence is CASSADASRDQPQHF. DNA for the CDR3: TGTGCCAGCAGCGCCGACGCGAGTCGGGATCAGCCCCAGCATTTT.

The chain carries TRBV6-5 and TRBJ2-5; maybe TRBD2 (7 bases). Germline V gives CDR1 MNHEY, CDR2 SVGAGI. This CDR3 contains 15 residues. V was cut by 2 bases and J by 1 base, with 11 bases left in between. The CDR3 region is CASSYGRGSQETQYF. CDR3 nucleotide sequence: TGTGCCAGCAGTTACGGGAGGGGGTCCCAAGAGACCCAGTACTTC.

The rearrangement joins TRBV2 to TRBJ1-5; 9 bases map to TRBD1. Trimming at V came to 5 bases and at J to 6 bases, leaving 5 bases not matched to a gene. This CDR3 has 14 amino acids. Germline lookup yields CDR1 SNHLY and CDR2 FYNNEI. Here the CDR3 DNA reads TGTGCCAGCAGTTCGGGACAGGGTATTCAGCCCCAGCATTTT. Encoded protein: CASSSGQGIQPQHF.

The chain uses TRBV9 and TRBJ2-3; possible D gene TRBD2, 6 bases. The CDR3 length is 14 residues. Between the trimmed V and J ends, which lost 4 bases and 4 bases, there was a span of 13 bases. CDR1 and CDR2 (germline): SGDLS, YYNGEE. The CDR3 bases are TGTGCCAGCAGCCCCCGGGACTCCTCAGATACGCAGTATTTT. It is translated as CASSPRDSSDTQYF. Full variable domain (outside the CDR3, taken from reference TRBV9 and TRBJ2-3): DSGVTQTPKHLITATGQRVTLRCSPRSGDLSVYWYQQSLDQGLQFLIQYYNGEERAKGNILERFSAQQFPDLHSELNLSSLELGDSALYFCASSPRDSSDTQYFGPGTRLTVL.

The chain employs TRBV27 and TRBJ2-2; TRBD1 aligns across 10 bases. Per the germline V gene, CDR1 is MNHEY and CDR2 is SMNVEV (reference sequence). This CDR3 comprises 16 residues. Trimming at V came to 4 bases and at J to 4 bases, leaving 6 bases not matched to a gene. The CDR3 here is CASSYDRGRSTGELFF. Written as DNA, the CDR3 is TGTGCCAGCAGTTACGACAGGGGGCGAAGCACCGGGGAGCTGTTTTTT.

The J gene is TRBJ2-1, the V gene TRBV15; tentative D call: TRBD2 (7 bases). V was cut by 0 bases and J by 0 bases, with 18 bases left in between. Germline V gives CDR1 LNHNV, CDR2 YYDKDF (reference sequence). This CDR3 is built from 19 residues. CDR3 in amino acids: CATSRDRGGTISSYNEQFF. In nucleotides, the CDR3 is TGTGCCACCAGCAGAGATCGCGGGGGCACCATAAGCTCCTACAATGAGCAGTTCTTC.

This clone was seen only once. The genes are TRBV7-2 and TRBJ1-1; weak D call: TRBD1 (6 bases). CDR3 length: 14 amino acids. CDR1 is SGHTA, CDR2 FQGNSA, per germline. The ends were cut back, 3 bases at V and 4 bases at J, with 12 bases in the middle. The CDR3 DNA sequence: TGTGCCAGCAGCTTGGTAAAAGGGGGCACTGAAGCTTTCTTT. Amino acid sequence: CASSLVKGGTEAFF. Supplemented by reference TRBV7-2 and TRBJ1-1, the full variable domain reads GAGVSQSPSNKVTEKGKDVELRCDPISGHTALYWYRQSLGQGLEFLIYFQGNSAPDKSGLPSDRFSAERTGGSVSTLTIQRTQQEDSAVYLCASSLVKGGTEAFFGQGTRLTVV.

The V and J genes are TRBV18 and TRBJ1-1, with 7 bases aligning to TRBD1. The V gene's germline CDR1 is KGHSH and CDR2 LQKENI. J gave up 3 bases and V 6 bases, and 7 bases lay outside the gene matches. The CDR3 contains 14 residues. The CDR3 DNA follows: TGTGCCAGCTCCCCTGGACAGGACCACACTGAAGCTTTCTTT. As protein: CASSPGQDHTEAFF.

This chain connects TRBV3-1 (or the pseudogene TRBV3-2) to TRBJ2-1; D unclear. Germline CDR1 reads LGHDT; CDR2 reads YNNKEL (reference sequence). The ends were cut back, 0 bases at V and 3 bases at J, with 12 bases in the middle. This CDR3 region has 16 residues. The CDR3 region is CASSQDESSGYNEQFF. As DNA, the CDR3 is TGTGCCAGCAGCCAAGATGAGTCTTCGGGCTACAATGAGCAGTTCTTC.

The rearrangement uses TRBV24-1 and TRBJ2-6; TRBD1 might be the D (5 bases). Per the germline V gene, CDR1 is KGHDR and CDR2 is SFDVKD. The length of the CDR3 is 15 residues. Between the trimmed V and J ends, which lost 3 bases and 4 bases, there was a span of 9 bases. CDR3 region: CATSDTGQGANVLTF. The CDR3 nucleotides are TGTGCCACCAGTGATACCGGACAAGGGGCCAACGTCCTGACTTTC.

The chain combines TRBV19 with TRBJ2-4, with 8 bases that match TRBD2. Germline values: CDR1 LNHDA, CDR2 SQIVND (reference sequence). The CDR3 sequence is 18 residues long. The chain's CDR3 is CATSGLSGRAGAKNIQYF. The CDR3 region has the DNA TGTGCAACTAGCGGATTGTCGGGAAGGGCTGGAGCCAAAAACATTCAGTACTTC.

This chain links TRBV6-1 with TRBJ1-2; D unresolved. CDR1 is MNHNS, CDR2 SASEGT, per germline. The CDR3 spans 14 residues. V was shortened by 3 bases and J by 0 bases, with 8 bases between the two germline ends. This CDR3 reads CASSEGRANYGYTF. CDR3 bases: TGTGCCAGCAGTGAGGGGAGGGCTAACTATGGCTACACCTTC.

This rearrangement joins TRBV7-9 to TRBJ2-3; 10 nucleotides align to TRBD1. Trimming at V came to 4 bases and at J to 8 bases, leaving 0 bases not matched to a gene. CDR1 SEHNR and CDR2 FQNEAQ come from the germline V gene (reference sequence). This CDR3 is built from 12 residues. In nucleotides, the CDR3 is TGTGCCAGCAGCTGGACAGGGGGTACGCAGTATTTT. Residues: CASSWTGGTQYF.

CDR3 sequence (DNA): TGTGCCAGCAGTTACAGCGGGCCACCCCTCCACTTT. Amino acids: CASSYSGPPLHF. V and J are TRBV6-5 and TRBJ1-6; D not certain. Trimming removed 2 bases at V and 11 bases at J, with 7 bases between. This CDR3 has 12 residues. Per the germline V gene, CDR1 is MNHEY and CDR2 is SVGAGI.

This clone was picked up one time. This CDR3 is CASSYLARVADTEAFF. For the CDR3, the DNA is TGTGCCAGCAGTTACCTCGCGAGGGTGGCTGACACTGAAGCTTTCTTT. This sequence joins TRBV6-2 or TRBV6-3 and TRBJ1-1; D call uncertain. V lost 2 bases to trimming and J lost 3 bases, with 16 bases between them. Germline values: CDR1 MNHEY, CDR2 SVGEGT. The CDR3 runs 16 residues.

The gene calls are TRBV15 and TRBJ2-6, with 10 bases fitting TRBD1. This CDR3 has 18 residues. Germline V CDR1 and CDR2: LNHNV, YYDKDF (reference sequence). J was trimmed by 0 bases and V by 5 bases; bases with no gene match: 7. Here the CDR3 reads CATSGGQGSISGANVLTF. As DNA, the CDR3 is TGTGCCACCAGCGGGGGACAGGGGTCGATCTCTGGGGCCAACGTCCTGACTTTC. The entire variable domain, with the rest obtained from reference TRBV15 and TRBJ2-6, is as follows: DAMVIQNPRYQVTQFGKPVTLSCSQTLNHNVMYWYQQKSSQAPKLLFHYYDKDFNNEADTPDNFQSRRPNTSFCFLDIRSPGLGDTAMYLCATSGGQGSISGANVLTFGAGSRLTVL.

The chain is built from TRBV25-1 and TRBJ1-2, with 9 bases matching TRBD1. Germline CDR1 MGHDK, CDR2 SYGVNS. This CDR3 is 15 amino acids long. The J segment lost 4 bases and the V segment lost 3 bases, leaving 6 bases of the junction unmatched. CDR3 sequence (DNA): TGTGCCAGCAGTGAGGGACAGGGAGACTTCTATGGCTACACCTTC. It translates to CASSEGQGDFYGYTF.

This clone has only a few counts. The chain links TRBV5-4 to TRBJ1-2, with D maybe TRBD1 (6 bases). V was shortened by 3 bases and J by 0 bases, with 12 bases between the two germline ends. Germline V gene sequence: CDR1 SGHNT, CDR2 YYREEE (reference sequence). The CDR3 has 15 residues. The CDR3 region is CASSSGQKANYGYTF. The DNA for the CDR3 is TGTGCCAGCAGCTCCGGACAGAAAGCTAACTATGGCTACACCTTC.

Ten or more counts support this clone. The CDR3 region has the DNA TGTGCCAGCAGCTCCAGGGGCTTAGCGGGAGGGAAAGAGACCCAGTACTTC. Encoded protein: CASSSRGLAGGKETQYF. V gene TRBV7-2 combines with J gene TRBJ2-5, with 11 bases aligning to TRBD2. The CDR3 consists of 17 residues. J lost 3 bases, V lost 4 bases, and 10 bases had no gene match. Germline CDR1 and CDR2: SGHTA and FQGNSA.

This rearrangement joins TRBV12-5 to TRBJ2-5; possibly TRBD2 for D (6 bases). Germline V gene data show CDR1 as LGHNT and CDR2 as FRNRAP. The CDR3 is 13 amino acids. Deletions cut 5 bases from V and 5 bases from J, with 12 bases between. This chain's CDR3 is CASGPFGGETQYF. CDR3 DNA: TGTGCTAGTGGTCCCTTCGGAGGGGAGACCCAGTACTTC.

The chain uses TRBV19 and TRBJ2-2, with D perhaps matching TRBD1 (6 bases). There are 14 residues in the CDR3. CDR1 and CDR2 (germline): LNHDA, SQIVND (reference sequence). V lost 0 bases and J 6 bases, leaving 8 bases between the germline ends. The CDR3 nucleotides read TGTGCCAGTAGTATAGATTGGACAGCCGGGGAGCTGTTTTTT. Its translation: CASSIDWTAGELFF.

The chain is built from TRBV12-3 or TRBV12-4 and TRBJ1-2; the D is unclear. The CDR3 runs to 12 residues. The ends were cut back, 3 bases at V and 8 bases at J, with 10 bases in the middle. In DNA form, the CDR3 reads TGTGCCAGCAGTTTCTCACCCTACGGCTACACCTTC. Amino acids: CASSFSPYGYTF.

This chain links TRBV11-3 with TRBJ2-7; 7 bases line up with TRBD1. From germline, CDR1 is SGHNT and CDR2 YENEEA. The CDR3 sequence is 16 residues long. Losses at the gene ends were 1 base for V and 0 bases for J; bases not matched to a gene: 6. CDR3 in amino acids: CASSLARDRSSYEQYV. The DNA for the CDR3 is TGTGCCAGCAGCTTAGCCCGGGACAGAAGCTCCTACGAGCAGTACGTC.

Here the CDR3 reads CASSEKGPLLTGFSADTQYF. The CDR3 DNA reads as TGTGCCAGCAGTGAAAAGGGTCCATTGTTAACCGGTTTTAGCGCAGATACGCAGTATTTT. This chain joins TRBV2 and TRBJ2-3, with a possible D match to TRBD2 (5 bases). Between the trimmed V and J ends, which lost 2 bases and 4 bases, there was a span of 28 bases. The CDR3 extends over 20 amino acids. Germline V gives CDR1 SNHLY, CDR2 FYNNEI.

The V call is TRBV12-2, the J call TRBJ2-7; the table names TRBD2, a call not compared with the DNA. TRBV12-2 represents a pseudogene. This CDR3 region has 17 residues. The CDR3 protein is CASRLASPAGGPYEQYF. The CDR3 DNA reads as TGTGCAAGTCGCTTAGCGAGCCCCGCGGGAGGGCCGTACGAGCAGTACTTC.

This CDR3 reads CSVVTKTNGYTF. The CDR3 nucleotides are TGCAGCGTAGTGACAAAGACAAACGGCTACACCTTC. This sequence joins TRBV29-1 and TRBJ1-2; D ambiguous. This CDR3 comprises 12 residues. Trimming removed 6 bases from V and 8 bases from J, with 16 bases in between. Germline CDR1 and CDR2: SQVTM and ANQGSEA.